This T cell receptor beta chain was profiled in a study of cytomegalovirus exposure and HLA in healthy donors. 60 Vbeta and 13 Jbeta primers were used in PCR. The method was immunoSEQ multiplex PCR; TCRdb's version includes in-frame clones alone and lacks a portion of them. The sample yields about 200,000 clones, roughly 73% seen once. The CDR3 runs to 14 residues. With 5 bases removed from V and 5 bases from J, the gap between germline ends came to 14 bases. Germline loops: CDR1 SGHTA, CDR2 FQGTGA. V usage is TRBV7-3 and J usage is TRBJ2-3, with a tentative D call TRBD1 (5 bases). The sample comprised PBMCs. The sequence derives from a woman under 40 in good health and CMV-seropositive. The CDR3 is CASSPVGARDTQYF. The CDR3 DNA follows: TGTGCCAGCAGCCCCGTAGGGGCGAGAGATACGCAGTATTTT.